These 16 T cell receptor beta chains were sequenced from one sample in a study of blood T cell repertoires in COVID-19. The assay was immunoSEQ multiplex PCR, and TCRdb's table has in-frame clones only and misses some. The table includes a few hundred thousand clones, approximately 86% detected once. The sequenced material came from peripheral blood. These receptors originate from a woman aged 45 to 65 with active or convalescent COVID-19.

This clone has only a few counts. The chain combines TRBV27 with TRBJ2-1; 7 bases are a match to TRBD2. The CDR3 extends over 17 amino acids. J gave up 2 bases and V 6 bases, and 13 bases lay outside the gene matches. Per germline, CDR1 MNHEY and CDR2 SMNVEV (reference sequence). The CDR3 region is CASSRPISGPPYNEQFF. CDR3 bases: TGTGCCAGCAGCCGTCCAATTAGCGGGCCCCCCTACAATGAGCAGTTCTTC.

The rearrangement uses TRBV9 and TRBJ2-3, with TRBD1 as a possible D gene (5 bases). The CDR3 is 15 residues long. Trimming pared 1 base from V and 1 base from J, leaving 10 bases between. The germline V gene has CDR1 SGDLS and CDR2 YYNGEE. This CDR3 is CASSVYSRGTDTQYF. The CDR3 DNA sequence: TGTGCCAGCAGCGTATACTCCAGGGGCACAGATACGCAGTATTTT.

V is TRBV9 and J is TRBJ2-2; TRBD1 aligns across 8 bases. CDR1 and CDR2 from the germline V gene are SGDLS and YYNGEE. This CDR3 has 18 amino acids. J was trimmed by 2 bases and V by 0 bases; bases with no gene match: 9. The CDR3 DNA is TGTGCCAGCAGCGTAGAGGCGACAGGGGACCCAAACACCGGGGAGCTGTTTTTT. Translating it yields CASSVEATGDPNTGELFF.

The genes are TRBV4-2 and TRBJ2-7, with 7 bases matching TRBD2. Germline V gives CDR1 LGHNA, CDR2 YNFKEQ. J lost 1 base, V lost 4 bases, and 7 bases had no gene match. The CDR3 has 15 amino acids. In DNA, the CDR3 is TGTGCCAGCAGCCCACGCGCGGGAGCTTCCTACGAGCAGTACTTC. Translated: CASSPRAGASYEQYF.

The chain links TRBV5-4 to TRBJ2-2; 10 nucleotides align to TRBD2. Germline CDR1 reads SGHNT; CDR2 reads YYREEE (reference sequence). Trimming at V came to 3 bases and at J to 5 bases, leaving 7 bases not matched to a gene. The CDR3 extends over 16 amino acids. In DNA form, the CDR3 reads TGTGCCAGCAGCTCTAGTAGCGGGAGGCTGACCGGGGAGCTGTTTTTT. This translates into CASSSSSGRLTGELFF.

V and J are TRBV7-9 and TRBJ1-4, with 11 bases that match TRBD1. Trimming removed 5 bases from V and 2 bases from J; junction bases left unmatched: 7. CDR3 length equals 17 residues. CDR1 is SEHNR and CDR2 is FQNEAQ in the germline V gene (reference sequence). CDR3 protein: CASSHGQGAPTNEKLFF. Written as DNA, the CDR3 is TGTGCCAGCAGCCACGGACAGGGGGCGCCCACTAATGAAAAACTGTTTTTT.

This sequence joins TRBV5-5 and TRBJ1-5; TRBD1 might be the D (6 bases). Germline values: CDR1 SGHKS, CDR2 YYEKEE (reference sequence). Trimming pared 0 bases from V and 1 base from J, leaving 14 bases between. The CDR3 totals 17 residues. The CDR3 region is CASSLDPRGLSNQPQHF. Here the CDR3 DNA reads TGTGCCAGCAGCTTGGACCCCAGGGGATTGAGCAATCAGCCCCAGCATTTT.

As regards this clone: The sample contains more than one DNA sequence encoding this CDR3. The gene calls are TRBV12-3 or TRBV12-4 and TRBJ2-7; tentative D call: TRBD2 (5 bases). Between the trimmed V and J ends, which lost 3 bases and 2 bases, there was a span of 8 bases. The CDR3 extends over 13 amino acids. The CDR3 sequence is CASSLAGTYEQYF. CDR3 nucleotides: TGTGCCAGCAGTTTGGCGGGCACCTACGAGCAGTACTTC.

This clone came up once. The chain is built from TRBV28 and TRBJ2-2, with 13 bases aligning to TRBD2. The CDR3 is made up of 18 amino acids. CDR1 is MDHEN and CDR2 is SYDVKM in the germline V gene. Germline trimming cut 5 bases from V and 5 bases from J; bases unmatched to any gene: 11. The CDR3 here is CASSITSGRVPRTGELFF. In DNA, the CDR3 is TGTGCCAGCAGTATAACTAGCGGGAGGGTCCCTAGGACCGGGGAGCTGTTTTTT.

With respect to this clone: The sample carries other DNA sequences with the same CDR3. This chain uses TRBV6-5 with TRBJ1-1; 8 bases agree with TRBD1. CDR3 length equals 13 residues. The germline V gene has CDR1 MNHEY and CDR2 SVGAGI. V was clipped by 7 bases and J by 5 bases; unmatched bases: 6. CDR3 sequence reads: CASTRTGSTEAFF. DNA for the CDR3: TGTGCCAGCACCAGGACAGGGAGTACTGAAGCTTTCTTT.

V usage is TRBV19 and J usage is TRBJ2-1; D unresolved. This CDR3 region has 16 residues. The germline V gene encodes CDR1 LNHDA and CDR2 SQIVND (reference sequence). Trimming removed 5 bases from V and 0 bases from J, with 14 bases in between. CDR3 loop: CASSPLGSSSYNEQFF. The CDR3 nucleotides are TGTGCCAGTAGTCCACTCGGGTCTAGCTCCTACAATGAGCAGTTCTTC.

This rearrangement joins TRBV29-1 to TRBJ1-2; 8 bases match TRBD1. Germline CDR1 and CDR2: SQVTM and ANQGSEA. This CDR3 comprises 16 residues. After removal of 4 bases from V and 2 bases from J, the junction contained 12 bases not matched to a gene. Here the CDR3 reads CSVVGGADRGNYGYTF. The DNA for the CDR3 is TGCAGCGTTGTGGGGGGTGCTGACAGGGGAAACTATGGCTACACCTTC. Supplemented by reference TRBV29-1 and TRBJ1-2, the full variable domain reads SAVISQKPSRDICQRGTSLTIQCQVDSQVTMMFWYRQQPGQSLTLIATANQGSEATYESGFVIDKFPISRPNLTFSTLTVSNMSPEDSSIYLCSVVGGADRGNYGYTFGSGTRLTVV.

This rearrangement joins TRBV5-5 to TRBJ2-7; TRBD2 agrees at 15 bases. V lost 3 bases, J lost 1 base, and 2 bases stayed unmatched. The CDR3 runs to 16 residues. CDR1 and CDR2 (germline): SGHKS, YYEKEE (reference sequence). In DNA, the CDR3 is TGTGCCAGCAGCTGGACTAGCGGGAGGGGATCCTACGAGCAGTACTTC. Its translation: CASSWTSGRGSYEQYF.

DNA for the CDR3: TGTGCCAGCAACCCCACCGGACTAGCGGGGATCACAGATACGCAGTATTTT. It translates to CASNPTGLAGITDTQYF. The V gene is TRBV3-1 (or the pseudogene TRBV3-2), the J gene TRBJ2-3; 12 bases line up with TRBD2. The CDR3 extends over 17 amino acids. Germline trimming cut 7 bases from V and 2 bases from J; bases unmatched to any gene: 10. Germline V gene sequence: CDR1 LGHDT, CDR2 YNNKEL (reference sequence).

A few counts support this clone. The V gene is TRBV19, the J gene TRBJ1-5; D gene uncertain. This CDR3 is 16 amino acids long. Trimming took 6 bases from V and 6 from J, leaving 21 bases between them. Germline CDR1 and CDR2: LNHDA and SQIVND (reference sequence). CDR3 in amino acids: CASRDLEGWLVQPQHF. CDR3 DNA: TGTGCCAGTAGGGATCTTGAGGGCTGGCTGGTTCAGCCCCAGCATTTT.

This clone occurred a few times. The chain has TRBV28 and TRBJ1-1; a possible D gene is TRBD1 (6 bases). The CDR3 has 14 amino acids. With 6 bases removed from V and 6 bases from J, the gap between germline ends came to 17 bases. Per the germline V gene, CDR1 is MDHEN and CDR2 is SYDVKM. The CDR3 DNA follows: TGTGCCAGCAGGCACACGCGGGGGGGCTCTGAAGCTTTCTTT. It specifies CASRHTRGGSEAFF.